The 14 T cell receptor beta chains below were found in one sample sequenced in a study of blood T cell repertoires in COVID-19. This table comes from immunoSEQ multiplex PCR, and its TCRdb copy is limited to in-frame clones, with some not included. The data show roughly 250,000 clones, 88% seen once. Specimen: peripheral blood. All receptors derive from a woman between 40 and 50 years old who had recovered from COVID-19.

This rearrangement joins TRBV5-1 to TRBJ1-1, with D possibly matching TRBD1 (6 bases). Trimming took off 0 bases at V and 8 bases at J, with 20 bases between the two ends. The length of the CDR3 is 16 residues. Germline CDR1 and CDR2: SGHRS and YFSETQ. In DNA, the CDR3 is TGCGCCAGCAGCTTGGGGGCCACAGCGGGGGCCCTCGAAGCTTTCTTT. Its translation is CASSLGATAGALEAFF.

The count of this clone is one. This sequence joins TRBV20-1 and TRBJ2-1, with 10 nucleotides matching TRBD2. CDR1 DFQATT and CDR2 SNEGSKA come from the germline V gene (reference sequence). The CDR3 runs 18 residues. Trimming removed 3 bases from V and 1 base from J; junction bases left unmatched: 12. CDR3 bases: TGCAGTGCTAGTGGGGGGGCTCGACTAGCGGGTTCCTACAATGAGCAGTTCTTC. Amino acid sequence: CSASGGARLAGSYNEQFF.

This chain joins TRBV12-3 or TRBV12-4 and TRBJ2-1; D not certain. The CDR3 sequence is 11 residues long. V lost 7 bases and J 8 bases, leaving 9 bases between the germline ends. CDR3 nucleotides: TGTGCCAGCAACCTAGGTTATGAGCAGTTCTTC. Its protein product is CASNLGYEQFF.

The V gene is TRBV6-4, the J gene TRBJ1-1; D is unclear. Germline V gene lookup returns CDR1 MRHNA and CDR2 SNTAGT. This CDR3 region has 13 residues. The ends were cut back, 2 bases at V and 4 bases at J, with 8 bases in the middle. As DNA, the CDR3 is TGTGCCAGCAGTGACGGCCGGGGCACTGAAGCTTTCTTT. Protein product: CASSDGRGTEAFF.

This clone was found a few times. V and J are TRBV30 and TRBJ1-6, with TRBD1 matching 9 bases. Losses at the gene ends were 5 bases for V and 7 bases for J; bases not matched to a gene: 3. CDR1 GTSNPN and CDR2 SVGIG come from the germline V gene (reference sequence). This CDR3 contains 13 residues. The CDR3 region has the DNA TGTGCCTGGGCTGGGACAGGGAATTCACCCCTCCACTTT. Its translation is CAWAGTGNSPLHF.

The V gene is TRBV25-1, the J gene TRBJ1-2; D perhaps matches TRBD1 (6 bases). The CDR3 runs 14 residues. Germline V lookup: CDR1 MGHDK, CDR2 SYGVNS. The ends were cut back, 9 bases at V and 5 bases at J, with 19 bases in the middle. The CDR3 DNA is TGTGCCAGTCAGTCCCCCGGGGGGCCGTATGGCTACACCTTC. It is translated as CASQSPGGPYGYTF.

The chain combines TRBV7-8 with TRBJ1-2; TRBD1 agrees at 8 bases. J gave up 2 bases and V 1 base, and 6 bases lay outside the gene matches. Germline V gene data show CDR1 as SGHVS and CDR2 as FQNEAQ. The length of the CDR3 is 16 residues. The CDR3 protein is CASSLGRDRQNYGYTF. The DNA of the CDR3 is TGTGCCAGCAGCTTAGGACGGGACAGGCAAAACTATGGCTACACCTTC.

This chain joins TRBV11-2 and TRBJ2-7; 9 nucleotides align to TRBD2. V gave up 5 bases and J gave up 2 bases; unmatched junction bases: 10. The CDR3 extends over 16 amino acids. Germline V gene data show CDR1 as SGHAT and CDR2 as FQNNGV. The DNA of the CDR3 is TGTGCCAGCAGCCCAGACCTAGCGGGGCTCACCTACGAGCAGTACTTC. Its protein is CASSPDLAGLTYEQYF.

The gene calls are TRBV4-3 and TRBJ2-4; 9 positions agree with TRBD2. Germline CDR1 is LGHNA and CDR2 is YSLEER. There are 16 residues in the CDR3. The trim removed 4 bases at V and 8 bases at J, leaving 12 bases unmatched. For the CDR3, the DNA is TGCGCCAGCAGCCCCACCGCGCGGGAGGGGGGGCACATTCAGTACTTC. Translating it yields CASSPTAREGGHIQYF.

This clone has just one count. The chain links TRBV7-9 to TRBJ1-6, with D unresolved. Looked up from germline, CDR1 is SEHNR and CDR2 is FQNEAQ (reference sequence). With 3 bases removed from V and 7 bases from J, the gap between germline ends came to 4 bases. This CDR3 has 12 amino acids. The CDR3 spells CASSFPNSPLHF. The DNA of the CDR3 is TGTGCCAGCAGCTTCCCAAATTCACCCCTCCACTTT.

This chain links TRBV10-2 with TRBJ2-7, with D unresolved. Trimming left V 6 bases short and J 3 bases short, with 6 bases between. The CDR3 covers 11 residues. Germline lookup yields CDR1 WSHSY and CDR2 SAAADI. The CDR3 DNA is TGCGCCAGCAGCAACAGCTACGAGCAGTACTTC. This translates into CASSNSYEQYF.

J is TRBJ2-1 and V is TRBV10-3; D may be TRBD2 (7 bases). The germline CDR1 and CDR2 sequences are ENHRY and SYGVKD. CDR3 size: 13 residues. Trimming stripped 6 bases from V and 10 bases from J, with 16 bases between. The CDR3 DNA reads as TGTGCCATCAGGCCCCGCGGGGGCGCGGAGCAGTTCTTC. Its protein is CAIRPRGGAEQFF.

The chain couples TRBV13 to TRBJ2-6; 8 bases align to TRBD2. With V trimmed by 5 bases and J by 0 bases, 15 bases remained unmatched. Germline CDR1 reads PRHDT; CDR2 reads FYEKMQ (reference sequence). The CDR3 runs to 20 residues. Here the CDR3 reads CASSPWGPLAEASGANVLTF. CDR3 coding DNA: TGTGCCAGCAGCCCCTGGGGGCCACTAGCGGAGGCCTCTGGGGCCAACGTCCTGACTTTC. Full variable domain (rest looked up from reference TRBV13 and TRBJ2-6): AAGVIQSPRHLIKEKRETATLKCYPIPRHDTVYWYQQGPGQDPQFLISFYEKMQSDKGSIPDRFSAQQFSDYHSELNMSSLELGDSALYFCASSPWGPLAEASGANVLTFGAGSRLTVL.

Only one count was recorded for this clone. This chain joins TRBV5-6 and TRBJ1-2, with a weak D call TRBD1 (6 bases). V dropped 2 bases and J dropped 8 bases, with 10 bases sitting between them. The CDR3 length is 12 residues. Germline CDR1 SGHDT, CDR2 YYEEEE. CDR3 bases: TGTGCCAGCAGCTTTATGAGGGGGGGCTACACCTTC. It codes for CASSFMRGGYTF.